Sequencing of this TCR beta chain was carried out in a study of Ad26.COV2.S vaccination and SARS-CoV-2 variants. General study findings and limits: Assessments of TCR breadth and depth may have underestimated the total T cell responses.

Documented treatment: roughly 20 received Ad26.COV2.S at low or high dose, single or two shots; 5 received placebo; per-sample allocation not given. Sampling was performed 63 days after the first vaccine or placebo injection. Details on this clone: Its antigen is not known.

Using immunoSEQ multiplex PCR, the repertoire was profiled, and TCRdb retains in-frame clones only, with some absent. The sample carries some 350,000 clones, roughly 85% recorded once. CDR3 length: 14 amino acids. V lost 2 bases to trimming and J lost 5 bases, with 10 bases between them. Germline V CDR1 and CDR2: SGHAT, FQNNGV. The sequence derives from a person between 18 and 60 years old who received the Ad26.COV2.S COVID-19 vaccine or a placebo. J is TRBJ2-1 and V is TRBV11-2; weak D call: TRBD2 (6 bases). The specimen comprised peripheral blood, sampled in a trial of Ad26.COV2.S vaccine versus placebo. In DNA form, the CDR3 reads TGTGCCAGCAGCTTATGGGGGGAACACAATGAGCAGTTCTTC. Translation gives CASSLWGEHNEQFF. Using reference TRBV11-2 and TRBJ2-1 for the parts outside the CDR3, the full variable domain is EAGVAQSPRYKIIEKRQSVAFWCNPISGHATLYWYQQILGQGPKLLIQFQNNGVVDDSQLPKDRFSAERLKGVDSTLKIQPAKLEDSAVYLCASSLWGEHNEQFFGPGTRLTVL.